One sample yielded the 19 T cell receptor beta chains listed below, sequenced in a study of human T cells and chemical hapten exposure. TCRdb analysed the RACE reads with MiXCR anew, one entry per CDR3 protein. Of under 40,000 distinct CDR3 sequences detected, around 12% appear once; the ten largest clones hold roughly 2%. Documented time point: pre-sensitization, week 0. This sample's treatment: therapeutic diphenylcyclopropenone sensitization with weekly scalp DPC. Unfractionated whole blood was the source from which total RNA was extracted. The sequencing here drew on whole blood, taken in connection with sensitization to the hapten diphenylcyclopropenone (DPC). These receptors all stem from a woman in her forties with alopecia areata. Some clones in this sample may be carry-over from other donors' samples.

The chain carries TRBV5-4 and TRBJ2-2; D is perhaps TRBD1 or TRBD2 (6 bases each). With 2 bases removed from V and 0 bases from J, the gap between germline ends came to 20 bases. Germline values: CDR1 SGHNT, CDR2 YYREEE (reference sequence). The CDR3 runs 19 residues. The CDR3: CASSLSLMPGAANTGELFF. The CDR3 nucleotides are TGTGCCAGCAGCTTATCCTTAATGCCGGGGGCTGCGAACACCGGGGAGCTGTTTTTT.

This clonotype has ten or more counts. V is TRBV5-6 and J is TRBJ2-7; weak D call: TRBD1 (5 bases). CDR1 SGHDT and CDR2 YYEEEE come from the germline V gene. V lost 4 bases and J lost 2, with 10 bases in between. The CDR3 spans 13 residues. The CDR3 region has the DNA TGTGCCAGCAGCGCCCCGGACACCTACGAGCAGTACTTC. The encoded protein is CASSAPDTYEQYF.

This clonotype was recorded many times. The chain couples TRBV7-8 to TRBJ2-7, with a tentative D call TRBD2 (5 bases). Trimming shortened V by 5 bases and J by 6 bases, and 26 bases separated the two germline ends. CDR3 length equals 17 residues. Germline CDR1 and CDR2: SGHVS and FQNEAQ. The CDR3 DNA reads as TGTGCCAGCAGCCCGGGCCTAATCTCAGCGGACCCTCGCGAGCAGTACTTC. It codes for CASSPGLISADPREQYF.

The table lists this clonotype with many counts. The chain recombines TRBV4-1 with TRBJ1-5, with 8 bases that match TRBD1. This CDR3 comprises 18 residues. From germline, CDR1 is MGHRA and CDR2 YSYEKL. The J segment lost 4 bases and the V segment lost 2 bases, leaving 13 bases of the junction unmatched. The CDR3 spells CASSQQGQVLRGNQPQHF. For the CDR3, the DNA is TGCGCCAGCAGCCAACAGGGACAGGTCCTCCGCGGGAATCAGCCCCAGCATTTT.

There are many counts of this clonotype. V is TRBV28 and J is TRBJ2-5; D call uncertain. This CDR3 has 14 residues. The V and J ends lost 10 bases and 0 bases respectively, with 15 bases between them. From germline, CDR1 is MDHEN and CDR2 SYDVKM. The CDR3, as DNA: TGTGCCACCAAAGGTGGCCCGTACCAAGAGACCCAGTACTTC. It codes for CATKGGPYQETQYF. The whole variable domain, filled in from reference TRBV28 and TRBJ2-5, reads DVKVTQSSRYLVKRTGEKVFLECVQDMDHENMFWYRQDPGLGLRLIYFSYDVKMKEKGDIPEGYSVSREKKERFSLILESASTNQTSMYLCATKGGPYQETQYFGPGTRLLVL.

By sample share, this clonotype is medium-sized. The V and J genes are TRBV12-3 or TRBV12-4 and TRBJ2-1; D unclear. The V and J ends lost 1 base and 6 bases respectively, with 1 base between them. The CDR3 totals 11 residues. The CDR3 protein is CASSLGNEQFF. The CDR3 DNA sequence: TGTGCCAGCAGTTTAGGCAATGAGCAGTTCTTC.

There are a few counts of this clonotype. The rearrangement links TRBV6-5 to TRBJ2-4; D unresolved. Trimming took 4 bases from V and 1 from J, leaving 8 bases between them. This CDR3 is 14 amino acids long. In germline, CDR1 is MNHEY, CDR2 SVGAGI. CDR3 protein: CASSLMGAKNIQYF. The CDR3 DNA sequence: TGTGCCAGCAGTTTGATGGGGGCCAAAAACATTCAGTACTTC.

This clonotype was seen only a few times. The chain employs TRBV20-1 and TRBJ2-5, with D perhaps TRBD1 or TRBD2 (5 bases each). Per germline, CDR1 DFQATT and CDR2 SNEGSKA (reference sequence). The V gene lost 3 bases and the J gene lost 5 bases, with 16 bases spanning the gap. The length of the CDR3 is 14 residues. In DNA form, the CDR3 reads TGCAGTGCTAGGTACCCCCCAGGGACGGAGACCCAGTACTTC. This encodes CSARYPPGTETQYF.

There are many counts of this clonotype. CDR3 bases: TGCGCCAGCAGCTTGAGAGGGGGCCAATCCTACAATGAGCAGTTCTTC. This gives the protein CASSLRGGQSYNEQFF. The rearrangement links TRBV5-1 to TRBJ2-1; 7 positions agree with TRBD1. The CDR3 contains 16 residues. Germline V CDR1 and CDR2: SGHRS, YFSETQ. The ends lost 1 base at V and 1 base at J; junction bases unmatched: 5.

A few counts support this clonotype. The rearrangement uses TRBV28 and TRBJ2-2, with 8 bases that match TRBD1. CDR1 MDHEN and CDR2 SYDVKM come from the germline V gene. The CDR3 has 16 amino acids. Unmatched junction bases numbered 9, after V lost 5 bases and J lost 4 bases. CDR3 coding DNA: TGTGCCAGCAGTGCCCGGACAGGGATCGTCACCGGGGAGCTGTTTTTT. Amino acids: CASSARTGIVTGELFF.

CDR3 bases: TGTGCCAGCTCACCCCTCCCGGGACGAGCGAACACTGAAGCTTTCTTT. Its translation: CASSPLPGRANTEAFF. The rearrangement uses TRBV18 and TRBJ1-1; TRBD1 might be the D (5 bases). This CDR3 has 16 amino acids. V was trimmed by 3 bases and J by 1 base, leaving 15 bases between them. CDR1 is KGHSH, CDR2 LQKENI, per germline.

This clonotype occurred many times. The J gene is TRBJ1-1, the V gene TRBV29-1, with 7 bases fitting TRBD1. With V trimmed by 7 bases and J by 3 bases, 11 bases remained unmatched. This CDR3 has 14 amino acids. Germline loops: CDR1 SQVTM, CDR2 ANQGSEA. The CDR3 loop is CSGGVDREDTEAFF. CDR3 sequence (DNA): TGCAGCGGCGGTGTAGACAGGGAGGACACTGAAGCTTTCTTT.

Ten or more counts support this clonotype. The chain carries TRBV6-5 and TRBJ2-1; 7 bases line up with TRBD1. Trimming removed 7 bases from V and 2 bases from J; junction bases left unmatched: 8. The CDR3 runs to 15 residues. Germline CDR1 is MNHEY and CDR2 is SVGAGI. CDR3 sequence reads: CASTPGQFPYNEQFF. The CDR3 DNA sequence: TGTGCCAGCACCCCGGGACAGTTCCCCTACAATGAGCAGTTCTTC.

This clonotype was observed many times. The chain combines TRBV6-2 or TRBV6-3 with TRBJ1-2; 7 bases fit TRBD1. This CDR3 spans 13 amino acids. The germline V gene has CDR1 MNHEY and CDR2 SVGEGT. V dropped 5 bases and J dropped 4; count of bases not matched to a gene: 4. CDR3 amino acids: CASSPGQIYGYTF. The CDR3 DNA follows: TGTGCCAGCAGTCCGGGACAGATCTATGGCTACACCTTC.

The genes are TRBV7-2 and TRBJ1-6, with D unresolved. Trimming removed 2 bases at V and 5 bases at J, with 4 bases between. The CDR3 length is 13 residues. CDR1 is SGHTA, CDR2 FQGNSA, per germline. In DNA form, the CDR3 reads TGTGCCAGCAGCTTACAGCATAATTCACCCCTCCACTTT. It yields the protein CASSLQHNSPLHF.

CDR3 sequence: CACGRGLTEAFF. CDR3 in DNA: TGTGCTTGCGGAAGGGGGCTCACTGAAGCTTTCTTT. The chain is built from TRBV7-9 and TRBJ1-1, with 7 bases aligning to TRBD1. Germline CDR1 reads SEHNR; CDR2 reads FQNEAQ (reference sequence). The CDR3 loop spans 12 amino acids.

This clonotype turned up a few times. In DNA form, the CDR3 reads TGCAGCGTCAAGACAGGAGTAGGCTACACCTTC. Its protein product is CSVKTGVGYTF. The chain links TRBV29-1 to TRBJ1-2, with D possibly TRBD1 on 6 matching bases. CDR1 and CDR2 from the germline V gene are SQVTM and ANQGSEA. Trimming left V 6 bases short and J 8 bases short, with 13 bases between. The CDR3 runs to 11 residues.

This clonotype showed up just a few times. The chain uses TRBV29-1 and TRBJ2-7; D perhaps matches TRBD2 (6 bases). The CDR3 spans 11 residues. Germline V CDR1 and CDR2: SQVTM, ANQGSEA. Trimming took off 4 bases at V and 6 bases at J, with 10 bases between the two ends. The CDR3 sequence is CSVGGVGEQYF. The CDR3 bases are TGCAGCGTTGGGGGGGTTGGCGAGCAGTACTTC.

This clonotype appeared many times. CDR3 in DNA: TGTGCCAGCAGTGCCGCGTTGGGTAGGGACTCTGGGGCCAACGTCCTGACTTTC. It codes for CASSAALGRDSGANVLTF. The chain links TRBV25-1 to TRBJ2-6, with D unclear. The CDR3 spans 18 residues. Per the germline V gene, CDR1 is MGHDK and CDR2 is SYGVNS. V was trimmed by 4 bases and J by 0 bases, leaving 16 bases between them.